The 5 T cell receptor beta chains presented below share a single source sample, sequenced in a study of blood T cells in healthy people across ages. Using a J-beta primer mix together with a sample-barcoded 5' primer, a second PCR was run for roughly 7 to 11 cycles. TCRdb called the 5' RACE reads again in MiXCR, with one record for every CDR3 protein. The table lists 580,000 or so distinct CDR3 sequences, under 55% of them singletons. The material sequenced was blood. All receptors come from a man at least 80 years old in good health.

As concerns this clonotype: At one boundary the junction diverges from the germline segment, which might be a read error. The chain is built from TRBV10-3 and TRBJ2-7; D not resolved. Germline V gives CDR1 ENHRY, CDR2 SYGVKD. This CDR3 comprises 11 residues. The CDR3 here is CAFSERDEQYF. CDR3 DNA: TGTGCCTTCAGTGAACGGGACGAGCAGTACTTC.

The chain joins TRBV20-1 to TRBJ2-5; D is unresolved. The CDR3 is 13 amino acids. Germline V gene data show CDR1 as DFQATT and CDR2 as SNEGSKA (reference sequence). Trimming cost V 0 bases and J 5 bases, with 10 bases left between them. The CDR3 loop is CSARDWVEETQYF. The CDR3 DNA sequence: TGCAGTGCTAGAGATTGGGTAGAGGAGACCCAGTACTTC.

The V and J genes are TRBV27 and TRBJ1-5; weak D call: TRBD1 (6 bases). Trimming removed 2 bases from V and 5 bases from J, with 10 bases in between. Germline V gene sequence: CDR1 MNHEY, CDR2 SMNVEV (reference sequence). The CDR3 length is 14 residues. CDR3 nucleotide sequence: TGTGCCAGCAGTTTACGGCAGGGGTATCAGCCCCAGCATTTT. This codes for CASSLRQGYQPQHF.

The V call is TRBV20-1, the J call TRBJ2-1, with TRBD2 identical over 7 bases. The germline gives CDR1 DFQATT, CDR2 SNEGSKA (reference sequence). V trimming: 5 bases; J trimming: 9 bases; junction bases outside the gene matches: 10. This CDR3 has 13 residues. CDR3 residues: CSAHGTNGLEQFF. The CDR3 bases are TGCAGTGCTCACGGGACTAATGGACTTGAGCAGTTCTTC.

A single count supports this clonotype. The chain couples TRBV6-4 to TRBJ2-3; TRBD2 might be the D (6 bases). Trimming pared 8 bases from V and 6 bases from J, leaving 18 bases between. Germline V gives CDR1 MRHNA, CDR2 SNTAGT. The CDR3 consists of 14 residues. The CDR3 nucleotides read TGTGCCAGCTCCCGGGGGTCTCTACGGGATACGCAGTATTTT. This codes for CASSRGSLRDTQYF.